These 2 T cell receptor beta chains originate from one sample sequenced in a study of blood T cell repertoires in COVID-19. Produced via immunoSEQ multiplex PCR; TCRdb's table is partial and in-frame only. The sample has about 200,000 clones, over 75% seen once. The sequenced sample was peripheral blood. These receptors were collected from a woman between 65 and 79 years old with COVID-19, enrolled during active disease.

This chain connects TRBV19 to TRBJ1-1; D may be TRBD1 (6 bases). The germline V gene encodes CDR1 LNHDA and CDR2 SQIVND (reference sequence). Deletions cut 4 bases from V and 0 bases from J, with 12 bases between. The CDR3 consists of 15 residues. CDR3 in amino acids: CASSTEQGMNTEAFF. CDR3 nucleotides: TGTGCCAGTAGTACCGAACAGGGTATGAACACTGAAGCTTTCTTT.

The chain couples TRBV7-2 to TRBJ2-2; D possibly corresponds to TRBD1 (5 bases). Germline CDR1 SGHTA, CDR2 FQGNSA. V was clipped by 7 bases and J by 7 bases, with 13 bases between them. The CDR3 totals 13 residues. The CDR3 coding sequence is TGTGCCAGCACCCCCAGGGTTGACGGGGAGCTGTTTTTT. As protein: CASTPRVDGELFF.